A selection of T cell receptor beta chains follows, all from one sample in a study of T cell responses to AZD1222 COVID-19 vaccine. Generated by immunoSEQ multiplex PCR, the TCRdb table keeps only in-frame clones and is missing some. The table lists 200,000 to 300,000 clones, just over 90% of them singletons, with 0.55% in the top ten. Source: peripheral blood, taken on day 0 of AZD1222 vaccination. The origin of the receptors is an adult in good health. CDR3s include the opening cysteine and the closing phenylalanine or tryptophan. The D gene is left open where the match is weak. Some rows have no size entry. The others give once, few or many, or a class for an expanded clone.

J,D,V,size,DNA,CDR3
TRBJ1-5,-,TRBV5-1,once,TGCGCCAGCAGCCCCGAGGGGAATCAGCCCCAGCATTTT,CASSPEGNQPQHF
TRBJ1-2,TRBD1,TRBV3-1/TRBV3-2,-,TGTGCCAGCAGCCAAAAAAACCCCGGACAGGGAGACTATGGCTACACCTTC,CASSQKNPGQGDYGYTF
TRBJ1-3,-,TRBV28,-,TGTGCCAGCAGTTTAGGGCGGGTTGGAGCTGGAAACACCATATATTTT,CASSLGRVGAGNTIYF
TRBJ2-3,TRBD1,TRBV7-2,-,TGTGCCAGCAGCCCGGGACAGGCGGCCCAGGGAACGCAGTATTTT,CASSPGQAAQGTQYF
TRBJ2-7,TRBD1,TRBV2,once,TGTGCCAGCAGCCGTTCAGGGGGCTCCTACGAGCAGTACTTC,CASSRSGGSYEQYF
TRBJ1-2,-,TRBV4-1,-,TGCGCCAGCAATGAGGGAAACTGGGGCTATGGCTACACCTTC,CASNEGNWGYGYTF
TRBJ2-7,-,TRBV28,-,TGTGCCAGCATCGGAGGGGCAGGGGCCTCCTACGAGCAGTACTTC,CASIGGAGASYEQYF
TRBJ2-7,-,TRBV28,-,TGTGCCAGCAGTGGGACATTCGGGCAGTACTTC,CASSGTFGQYF
TRBJ1-5,-,TRBV18,-,TGTGCCAGCTTCTCCTTCGGGGGCAGGGGCAATCAGCCCCAGCATTTT,CASFSFGGRGNQPQHF
TRBJ2-7,-,TRBV19,few,TGTGCCAGTAGTGAGGGGTCCTCCTACGAGCAGTACTTC,CASSEGSSYEQYF
TRBJ2-3,-,TRBV9,-,TGTGCCAGCAGCGTCGGGAGTTGGGATACGCAGTATTTT,CASSVGSWDTQYF
TRBJ2-7,TRBD2,TRBV27,-,TGTGCCAGCAGTGTCAGGGAGGGGAGCTCCTACGAGCAGTACTTC,CASSVREGSSYEQYF
TRBJ1-4,-,TRBV7-9,-,TGTGCCAGCAGCTTAACCGCCCGGCTTGCAACTAATGAAAAACTGTTTTTT,CASSLTARLATNEKLFF
TRBJ1-1,-,TRBV30,-,TGTGCCTGGAGTCAACTAACGGGCAACACTGAAGCTTTCTTT,CAWSQLTGNTEAFF
TRBJ2-1,TRBD2,TRBV18,-,TGTGCCAGCTCACAGAGACTAGCGGGAGAGAATGAGCAGTTCTTC,CASSQRLAGENEQFF
TRBJ1-3,-,TRBV29-1,-,TGCAGCGTTGGGGAGGCCTCTGGAAACACCATATATTTT,CSVGEASGNTIYF
TRBJ2-5,-,TRBV11-2,-,TGTGCCAGCAGCTTTTTAGGGGCGAAACAAGAGACCCAGTACTTC,CASSFLGAKQETQYF
TRBJ1-1,TRBD1,TRBV6-2/TRBV6-3,-,TGTGCCAGCAGTAGACAGGGGGCTGTCACTGAAGCTTTCTTT,CASSRQGAVTEAFF
TRBJ1-2,-,TRBV7-9,-,TGTGCCAGCAGCTTCTCGCAGACTGCAAGCTACACCTTC,CASSFSQTASYTF
TRBJ2-4,TRBD1,TRBV18,-,TGTGCCAGCTCACCACCGACAGGGGATGGAAACATTCAGTACTTC,CASSPPTGDGNIQYF
TRBJ2-2,TRBD1,TRBV19,-,TGTGCCAGTAGTTTCTTAGGACAGGCGATCACCGGGGAGCTGTTTTTT,CASSFLGQAITGELFF
TRBJ2-1,TRBD1,TRBV11-2,-,TGTGCCAGCAGCATCCGTAGACAGGGCTCCTACAATGAGCAGTTCTTC,CASSIRRQGSYNEQFF
TRBJ2-6,TRBD1,TRBV28,-,TGTGCCAGCAGCCCGCCGAAGGGGGCACTGACTTTC,CASSPPKGALTF
TRBJ1-1,TRBD1,TRBV28,-,TGTGCCAGCAGCCCAGGGGGTATCGTCAACACTGAAGCTTTCTTT,CASSPGGIVNTEAFF
TRBJ1-2,-,TRBV5-6,-,TGTGCCAGCAGCAGAGGACACCTCGAAGGCTACACCTTC,CASSRGHLEGYTF
TRBJ1-5,-,TRBV2,-,TGTGCCAGCAGTGTATTCAGTTCTCAGCCCCAGCATTTT,CASSVFSSQPQHF
TRBJ2-2,-,TRBV6-2/TRBV6-3,-,TGTGCCAGCAGCCACGGGGGGCTGAACACCGGGGAGCTGTTTTTT,CASSHGGLNTGELFF
TRBJ2-2,TRBD2,TRBV7-2,-,TGTGCCAGCAGCTGGGGACTACGTCGGAACACCGGGGAGCTGTTTTTT,CASSWGLRRNTGELFF
TRBJ1-2,-,TRBV5-1,-,TGCGCCAGCAGCCCTGGACAGAACTATGGCTACACCTTC,CASSPGQNYGYTF
TRBJ2-7,TRBD2,TRBV11-2,-,TGTGCCAGCAGCCCGAACTTCCTCAGCGGGAGATACCAGAACGAGCAGTACTTC,CASSPNFLSGRYQNEQYF
TRBJ2-3,-,TRBV2,-,TGTGCCAGCAGTCGGGGTGAGGGAACAGATACGCAGTATTTT,CASSRGEGTDTQYF
TRBJ2-3,TRBD2,TRBV7-9,-,TGTGCCAGCAGCCTTGGGCTAGCGGGGGGGCGGTGGACAGATACGCAGTATTTT,CASSLGLAGGRWTDTQYF
TRBJ1-1,-,TRBV4-2,-,TGTGCCAGCAGCCAACGGGGGCAAAATGAAGCTTTCTTT,CASSQRGQNEAFF
TRBJ2-5,TRBD1,TRBV7-9,-,TGTGCCAGCAGCTCCTCCGGGACAGGGGGGGAGACCCAGTACTTC,CASSSSGTGGETQYF
TRBJ2-6,-,TRBV12-5,once,TGTGCTAGTGCCTCCCCTGGGGCCAACGTCCTGACTTTC,CASASPGANVLTF
TRBJ1-3,TRBD1,TRBV5-1,-,TGCGCCAGCAGCTCGGGACAGGGGGCTGGAAACACCATATATTTT,CASSSGQGAGNTIYF
TRBJ1-2,-,TRBV7-9,once,TGTGCCAGCAGCACCGACAGTGGAATCTATGGCTACACCTTC,CASSTDSGIYGYTF
TRBJ1-2,-,TRBV5-1,-,TGCGCCAGCAGCTTAACGACCGATATTTATGGCTACACCTTC,CASSLTTDIYGYTF
TRBJ2-7,TRBD2,TRBV9,-,TGTGCCAGCAGCCCGGGGACTAGCGGCCCCAACCTCCTATACGAGCAGTACTTC,CASSPGTSGPNLLYEQYF
TRBJ2-5,-,TRBV10-3,-,TGTGCCATCAGTGCCCTGGCCGGGACACCTGAAGAGACCCAGTACTTC,CAISALAGTPEETQYF
TRBJ1-5,-,TRBV28,-,TGTGCCAGCAGTTTGGACCAAATTAGCAATCAGCCCCAGCATTTT,CASSLDQISNQPQHF
TRBJ2-1,TRBD2,TRBV6-5,once,TGTGCCAGCAAGGGGACTAGCGTGGGAGGTGAGCAGTTCTTC,CASKGTSVGGEQFF